This T cell receptor beta chain derives from a study of immune evolution from preneoplasia to lung adenocarcinoma. As concerns this clone: The antigen is unknown.

Study conclusions and caveats: KRAS-mutant nodules had the highest T cell clonality. Clonality was highest in normal lung, lower in later-stage lesions apparently.

The V end lost 7 bases, the J end lost 5 bases, and 15 bases lay between the germline ends. CDR3 length: 14 amino acids. CDR1 is SGHAT and CDR2 is FQNNGV in the germline V gene. Sequenced by immunoSEQ multiplex PCR; TCRdb stores in-frame clones only, minus some. Of several thousand clones listed, around 85% are singletons. The chain combines TRBV11-2 with TRBJ1-5, with D unresolved. The sample comprised FFPE invasive lung adenocarcinoma tissue. The sequence was obtained from a person aged 45 to 60 with lung adenocarcinoma. CDR3 region: CASTSREGDQPQHF. The CDR3 DNA reads TGTGCCAGCACCTCCCGTGAAGGAGATCAGCCCCAGCATTTT.